The table lists the clone carrying this TCR beta chain with a count of one. Its antigen is unknown. The CDR3 covers 15 residues. V was pared by 4 bases and J by 5 bases, with 10 bases of the junction left unmatched. CDR1 and CDR2 from the germline V gene are MNHEY and SVGEGT. Second-dose timings of about 4 or about 12 weeks were pooled. This sample is part of a study of T cell responses to AZD1222 COVID-19 vaccine. Assay: immunoSEQ multiplex PCR; the TCRdb copy retains only in-frame clones and omits some. The data show 250,000 to 300,000 clones, almost 95% seen once. Overall study findings and caveats: There were mostly white British donors and more females than males, and clonal diversity was possibly underestimated. A rise in Spike-specific TCR breadth and depth followed two AZD1222 doses.

The chain employs TRBV6-2 or TRBV6-3 and TRBJ2-5, with TRBD1 identical over 7 bases. The specimen was peripheral blood, collected 28 days after the second AZD1222 dose. The TCR was taken from an adult who received the AZD1222 COVID-19 vaccine. CDR3 bases: TGTGCCAGCAGTTCCGGACAGGCCCGTTCGGAGACCCAGTACTTC. This sequence encodes CASSSGQARSETQYF.